This TCR beta chain appears in the sequencing data of a study of blood T cell repertoires in COVID-19. Study at large: COVID-19 samples, acute and convalescent, were from the United States, Italy and Spain. PBMCs, B-cell-depleted T cells, or T cells were the source of the cDNA or gDNA that made up the material.

V was trimmed by 0 bases and J by 2 bases, leaving 8 bases between them. Germline V gene data show CDR1 as SGDLS and CDR2 as YYNGEE. The CDR3 length is 14 residues. Source study methods: Nucleated cell counts were estimated from reference gene primer amplification. Assay used: immunoSEQ multiplex PCR; TCRdb lists only in-frame clones, some missing. V and J calls and clone size are copied from that table; D and trimming were computed from the DNA. This repertoire shows around 180,000 clones, roughly 80% found once; its top ten account for roughly 17%. The V and J genes are TRBV9 and TRBJ1-1; no clear D gene. The sequence derives from a man aged 55 to 70 with active or convalescent COVID-19. Sequences were obtained from peripheral blood. The chain's CDR3 is CASSVGSRNTEAFF. CDR3 nucleotide sequence: TGTGCCAGCAGCGTAGGGTCGAGAAACACTGAAGCTTTCTTT. Using reference TRBV9 and TRBJ1-1 for the parts outside the CDR3, the full variable domain is DSGVTQTPKHLITATGQRVTLRCSPRSGDLSVYWYQQSLDQGLQFLIQYYNGEERAKGNILERFSAQQFPDLHSELNLSSLELGDSALYFCASSVGSRNTEAFFGQGTRLTVV.